These T cell receptor beta chains were read from a single sample in a study of blood T cells in healthy people across ages. TCRdb called the 5' RACE reads again in MiXCR, with one record for every CDR3 protein. The sample contains 600,000 to 850,000 distinct CDR3 sequences, 25% of which appear only once. The sample was also linked to a second study, of T cells of mothers and their children.

Sequencing was done on a sample of blood. These receptors were collected from a boy younger than 18 in good health. Both conserved end residues are part of each CDR3. The D gene is left open where the match is weak. Some rows have no size entry. The others give once, few or many, or a class for an expanded clone.

TRBV12-5	TRBD2	few	TRBJ2-2	TGTGCTAGTGGGCCTAGCGGGGCTAACACCGGGGAGCTGTTTTTT	CASGPSGANTGELFF
TRBV6-2/TRBV6-3	TRBD1	.	TRBJ2-5	TGTGCCAGCAGTTACGTGGGACAGGGGACCGAGACTCAGTACTTC	CASSYVGQGTETQYF
TRBV28	.	.	TRBJ2-3	TGTGCCAGCACCCCAGGCGGGCGGCCAGATACGCAGTATTTT	CASTPGGRPDTQYF
TRBV6-4	.	.	TRBJ2-1	TGTGCCAGCAGTGACAACTCCCTAAGGCGTAGTACCCCTGATGAGCAGTTCTTC	CASSDNSLRRSTPDEQFF
TRBV4-1	.	few	TRBJ2-7	TGCGCCAGCAGCCCTGAAGACAGGTTGTCCTACGAGCAGTACTTC	CASSPEDRLSYEQYF
TRBV12-3/TRBV12-4	.	few	TRBJ2-1	TGTGCCAGCAGCTTAGGGGAAGACTCCTTCTATAGGAAGGGCATGATCAATGAGCAGTTCTTC	CASSLGEDSFYRKGMINEQFF
TRBV29-1	TRBD1	many	TRBJ1-2	TGCAGCGTTGAGGCTCCGGGGGGGACAGGCTATGGCTACACCTTC	CSVEAPGGTGYGYTF
TRBV7-2	.	.	TRBJ2-1	TGTGCCAGCAGCTTGAGTGGGTGCAATGAGCAGTTCTTC	CASSLSGCNEQFF
TRBV12-3/TRBV12-4	TRBD1	.	TRBJ2-5	TGTGCCAGCAGTCCTGACAGGGGAGGTACAGAGACCCAGTACTTC	CASSPDRGGTETQYF
TRBV12-3/TRBV12-4	TRBD2	few	TRBJ2-7	TGTGCCAGCAGCCCCGGGACTAGCATCTTGTTCGAGCAGTACTTC	CASSPGTSILFEQYF
TRBV9	TRBD2	.	TRBJ2-5	TGTGCCAGCAATAACGAGGCGGCGGGAGGGCAAGAGACCCAGTACTTC	CASNNEAAGGQETQYF
TRBV4-3	TRBD1	few	TRBJ1-2	TGCGCCAGCAGCCAAGATCCGAGACAGGGGGCTCGGGGCTACACCTTC	CASSQDPRQGARGYTF
TRBV7-3	TRBD2	.	TRBJ2-1	TGTGCCAGCAGCTTAACGGGCGGGGGGGCCAAGAATGAGCAGTTCTTC	CASSLTGGGAKNEQFF
TRBV4-1	TRBD2	few	TRBJ2-3	TGCGCCAGCAGCCAACAAGCGGGGACCGCCGGGGATACGCAGTATTTT	CASSQQAGTAGDTQYF
TRBV6-2/TRBV6-3	.	few	TRBJ1-1	TGTGCCAGCACTCCTCCCGGTGGGATGCTGGCTTTCTTT	CASTPPGGMLAFF
TRBV11-2	.	.	TRBJ1-1	TGTGCCAGCAGCAACTCTATGAACACTGAAGCTTTCTTT	CASSNSMNTEAFF
TRBV7-2	TRBD2	.	TRBJ2-3	TGTGCCAGCAGTTGGGCTAGCGGGAGCACAGATACGCAGTATTTT	CASSWASGSTDTQYF
TRBV27	TRBD2	.	TRBJ2-3	TGTGCCAGCAGTCTGGGACTAGCGGGAGGTGGCACAGATACGCAGTATTTT	CASSLGLAGGGTDTQYF
TRBV7-8	TRBD1	.	TRBJ1-1	TGTGCCAGCAGCTTAGGGGACAGGGATGGGACTGAAGCTTTCTTT	CASSLGDRDGTEAFF
TRBV9	.	many	TRBJ2-1	TGCGCCAGCAGTGCGGGGAGCTCCTACAATGAGCAGTTCTTC	CASSAGSSYNEQFF
TRBV9	.	.	TRBJ2-1	TGTGCCAGCAGCGCCCCGGAGGATTGGCTCTCCTACAATGAGCAGTTCTTC	CASSAPEDWLSYNEQFF
TRBV29-1	TRBD1	.	TRBJ1-3	TGCAGCGTTGGTACAGGGGGAGGAAACACCATATATTTT	CSVGTGGGNTIYF
TRBV20-1	.	few	TRBJ2-1	TGCAGTGCTAGAGATGGTAGAGCTAGCTCCTACAATGAGCAGTTCTTC	CSARDGRASSYNEQFF
TRBV29-1	TRBD1	.	TRBJ1-3	TGCAGCGCCCAGGGGGTCACCATATATTTT	CSAQGVTIYF
TRBV24-1	.	.	TRBJ2-4	TGTGCCACCAGTGATATCATAGAATCCCGGGGAGGAAAGGACATTCAGTACTTC	CATSDIIESRGGKDIQYF
TRBV7-3	.	.	TRBJ2-2	TGTGCCAGCAGCTCCCGAGGGGCGACCGGGGAGCTGTTTTTT	CASSSRGATGELFF
TRBV3-1	.	.	TRBJ2-3	TGTGCCAGCAGCCAAGATCTCGGGACTAGCACAGATACGCAGTATTTT	CASSQDLGTSTDTQYF
TRBV20-1	.	few	TRBJ2-5	TGCAGTGCCATCTGGGATTTGGAGCAGTACTTC	CSAIWDLEQYF
TRBV20-1	.	.	TRBJ2-7	TGCAGTGCTAGAGATGGGACACCCTACGAGCAGTACTTC	CSARDGTPYEQYF
TRBV5-1	.	.	TRBJ2-1	TGCGCCAGCAGCTTGGGTGGCAGCGGAAGCAAAGAGCAGTTCTTC	CASSLGGSGSKEQFF
TRBV29-1	.	few	TRBJ2-6	TGCAGCGTTGAAGACCCCTTGGGATCTGGGGCCAACGTCCTGACTTTC	CSVEDPLGSGANVLTF
TRBV10-3	.	.	TRBJ2-1	TGTGCCATCACTTCAGAAGGGGAGTTTGAGCAGTTCTTC	CAITSEGEFEQFF
TRBV6-6	.	.	TRBJ2-1	TGTGCCAGCAGTTACCCGCGGGACTCCTTAACGTATGAGCAGTTCTTC	CASSYPRDSLTYEQFF
TRBV12-3/TRBV12-4	TRBD1	.	TRBJ2-7	TGTGCCAGCAGTTTCGACAGGGCAACCGAGCAGTACTTC	CASSFDRATEQYF
TRBV29-1	.	few	TRBJ2-7	TGCAGCGTTGATTCCGGATACGAGCAGTACTTC	CSVDSGYEQYF
TRBV6-2/TRBV6-3	TRBD1	few	TRBJ2-7	TGTGCCAGCAGTCCCTATCCGGGGGACAGGGGGTTCTACGAGCAGTACTTC	CASSPYPGDRGFYEQYF
TRBV10-3	TRBD2	.	TRBJ2-7	TGTGCCATCAGTGAGACGGGACTAGCGGGAGAGCAGTACTTC	CAISETGLAGEQYF
TRBV18	.	.	TRBJ1-3	TGTGCCAGCTCATCATCTACCATGGGCGGAAACACCATATATTTT	CASSSSTMGGNTIYF
TRBV5-6	.	.	TRBJ1-5	TGTGCCAGCAGCTTGTCCGGCAGGGACAATCAGCCCCAGCATTTT	CASSLSGRDNQPQHF
TRBV25-1	.	few	TRBJ1-1	TGTGCCAGCGGTCTTCCCCTCAGCGGTGAAGCTTTCTTT	CASGLPLSGEAFF
TRBV5-4	.	.	TRBJ2-1	TGTGCCAGCACCTCGGACTATAACGATGAGCAGTCCTTC	CASTSDYNDEQSF
TRBV2	.	.	TRBJ2-3	TGTGCCAGCAGGGGACCCTCGACCGATACGCAGTATTTT	CASRGPSTDTQYF
TRBV25-1	.	.	TRBJ2-1	TGTGCCACAGCCCCCGTGGGAGACATCACGAATGAGCAGTTCTTC	CATAPVGDITNEQFF
TRBV9	TRBD2	few	TRBJ2-7	TGTGCCAGCAGCGTAGAGGAAAGCGGGAGAGGGTCATACGAGCAGTACTTC	CASSVEESGRGSYEQYF
TRBV14	.	few	TRBJ2-5	TGTGCCAGCAGCCAAGAACCCCGTATGGAGACCCAGTACTTC	CASSQEPRMETQYF
TRBV7-9	TRBD1	few	TRBJ2-5	TGTGCCAGCAGCCTAAATGACAGGGGCCCTTACCAAGAGACCCAGTACTTC	CASSLNDRGPYQETQYF
TRBV27	.	.	TRBJ2-7	TGTGCCAGCAGTTTTACCCGACAGACTGGGGGTTACGAGCAGTACTTC	CASSFTRQTGGYEQYF
TRBV24-1	.	.	TRBJ1-5	TGTGCCACCAGTCAGTCCGGACCAGGACAGCCCCAGCATTTT	CATSQSGPGQPQHF
TRBV20-1	.	.	TRBJ2-3	TGCAGTGCCCCAGAAACGTTGGCGGATACGCAGTATTTT	CSAPETLADTQYF
TRBV3-1	.	.	TRBJ2-5	TGTGCCAGCAGCCAAGGGGATTTGGCCTCTGTCAAAGAGACCCAGTACTTC	CASSQGDLASVKETQYF
TRBV27	TRBD1	.	TRBJ1-4	TGTGCCAGCAGTTTAAAGGGACAGAATGAAAAACTGTTTTTT	CASSLKGQNEKLFF
TRBV19	TRBD1	few	TRBJ1-1	TGTGCCAGTAGTCCCGGACAGGGGGCCACTGAAACTTTCTTT	CASSPGQGATETFF
TRBV12-3/TRBV12-4	TRBD1	few	TRBJ1-1	TGTGCCAGCACCGGGGACAGGGCGAACACTGAAGCTTTCTTT	CASTGDRANTEAFF
TRBV6-5	.	few	TRBJ1-2	TGTGCCAGCAGGGGGGCTTATGGCTACACCTTC	CASRGAYGYTF